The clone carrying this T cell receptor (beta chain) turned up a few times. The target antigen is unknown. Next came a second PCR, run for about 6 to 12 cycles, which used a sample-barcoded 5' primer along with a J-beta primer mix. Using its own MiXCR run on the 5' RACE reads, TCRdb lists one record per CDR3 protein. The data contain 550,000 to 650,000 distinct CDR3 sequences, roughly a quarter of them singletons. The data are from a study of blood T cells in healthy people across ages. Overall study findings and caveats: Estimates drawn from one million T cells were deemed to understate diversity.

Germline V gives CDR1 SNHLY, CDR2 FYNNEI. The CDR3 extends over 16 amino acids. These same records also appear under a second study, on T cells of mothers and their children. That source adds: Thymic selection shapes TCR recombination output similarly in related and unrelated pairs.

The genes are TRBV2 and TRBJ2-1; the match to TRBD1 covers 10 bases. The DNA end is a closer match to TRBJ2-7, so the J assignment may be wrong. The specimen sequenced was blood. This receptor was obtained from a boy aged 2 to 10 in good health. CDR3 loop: CASRVRNTGTGVEQYF. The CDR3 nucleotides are TGTGCCAGCAGAGTTCGAAACACCGGGACAGGGGTCGAGCAGTACTTC.